Included here is one TCR beta chain sequence, with context. Its antigen specificity is not known. No base quality information exists; no much larger clone differs at one position. These data originate in a study of T cell responses to AZD1222 COVID-19 vaccine (dated by TCRdb to the early 2020s). Describing the broader study: AZD1222 recipients whose second dose came at about 4 weeks and those whose second dose came at about 12 weeks were combined into one group, since spike-specific TCR depth and breadth did not differ between the two schedules. Enrollment into the trials was organized by age into subgroups of 18-55, 56-69 and 70-plus years, and those subgroups contained roughly 150, 30 and 60 TCR-sequenced participants, respectively. TCR sequencing was performed for 230 to 250 trial participants, of whom around 200 were given two doses of AZD1222 and approximately 25 were given two doses of MenACWY control vaccine.

The CDR3 regions of human TCRbeta chains were subjected to immunosequencing. Per the authors' processing: TCRs in the repertoires were matched against a reference library of SARS-CoV-2-specific TCRs that had been generated with the MIRA antigen-specificity platform. Breadth was defined as the fraction of unique TCRs that were SARS-CoV-2-associated. Depth was defined as the fraction of total T cells that were SARS-CoV-2-associated. Using the MIRA data, each spike-specific TCR was mapped to the spike region that the TCR reacts to and placed in a CD4 or CD8 class. Log10-transformed breadth and depth values were compared by one-way ANOVA with Sidak's multiple comparisons tests. This is the immuneACCESS table as TCRdb keeps it, with only in-frame sequences that have V and J called. A part of the clones is gone; compared with another copy, unresolved V genes explain less than half, and the rest is unexplained. V and J calls and clone size are copied from that table; D and trimming were computed from the DNA. The sample table shows about 130,000 clones, and approximately 90% are seen once. The ten largest clones take up about 2.1% of the sample.

The paper's findings and limits, for the study overall: In the small 56-69-year group, the increase in depth fell short of significance, most likely because of low power. A significant rise in spike-specific TCR breadth and depth was observed after two AZD1222 doses relative to day 0 and relative to MenACWY recipients. Conclusions about previously exposed vaccinees are limited because only five or six AZD1222 recipients were SARS-CoV-2 seropositive at baseline. Reportedly, almost half of the unique spike-specific TCRs recognized epitopes lying outside the regions that are mutated in the B.1.351 and B.1.1.7 variants. No day 14 peak-response samples were available, so repertoires were characterized only after the peak T cell response. Most participants were white British and females outnumbered males, and the authors suggested that clonal diversity may have been underestimated. The whole spike protein was spanned by vaccine-associated CD4 TCRs, and dominant responses were seen in regions 160-218 and 743-854.

Trimming at the junction amounts to 1 base on V and 3 bases on J, and the germline ends lie 22 bases apart. The CDR3 holds 19 amino acids from the cysteine to the phenylalanine. Only the CDR3 DNA stays, 57 bases, in frame from base 1. In the germline V gene, CDR1 corresponds to LGHNA and CDR2 to YSLEER. The time point label here, explained by the study, means: baseline before first vaccination. Vaccinee samples were obtained from the UK trials COV001 and COV002, which included a single-blind randomized controlled phase 2/3 trial of AZD1222 (ChAdOx1 nCoV-19) in healthy adults. For TCRbeta chain sequencing, PBMC samples were collected from trial participants at day 0 and at day 28 after the second dose.

The source is an adult in good health. The specimen comprised peripheral blood, sampled on day 0 of AZD1222 vaccination. This chain joins TRBV4-3 to TRBJ1-5, with a tentative D gene TRBD1 over 6 matching bases. The nucleotide sequence is given as TGCGCCAGCAGCCAAGCGGGGGGGGAGAACAGGGTTGACAATCAGCCCCAGCATTTT. It is translated as CASSQAGGENRVDNQPQHF.